This TCR beta chain came from a study of T cell repertoires in cytomegalovirus infection. Across the study: Selection of CMV epitopes for the study included recently identified HLA-C-restricted and well-studied HLA-B-restricted ones. Shared public TCR beta signatures pointed to both CMV infection and a matching HLA type.

Findings of the study overall: HLA-C-restricted, CMV-specific TCR beta clonotypes were dominant ex vivo. Of the TCR beta families, the public ones yielded a cumulative frequency that identified carriers of CMV plus the relevant HLA.

On this clonotype itself: Its antigen is as yet unknown.

TCRdb independently ran MiXCR on the reads; one entry per CDR3 protein. The sample contains hundreds of thousands of distinct CDR3 sequences, more than 40% of which appear only once. The trim removed 3 bases at V and 5 bases at J, leaving 5 bases unmatched. The CDR3 is 14 residues long. The germline V gene has CDR1 ENHRY and CDR2 SYGVKD. The source of this sequence is a human donor in good health (CMV status not recorded). Some clones in this sample may be carry-over from other donors' samples. The sample here was cultured PBMCs, taken from culture after CMV antigen stimulation. This chain uses TRBV10-3 with TRBJ2-5; TRBD2 matches at 8 bases. For the CDR3, the DNA is TGTGCCATCAGTGAACGGCGGGAGGCGGAGACCCAGTACTTC. It codes for CAISERREAETQYF.